This entry describes one TCR beta chain. TCRdb analysed the PCR reads with MiXCR anew, one entry per CDR3 protein. Among 90,000 or so distinct CDR3 sequences listed, roughly 52% were seen once. The ends were cut back, 1 base at V and 5 bases at J, with 9 bases in the middle. This CDR3 is built from 13 residues. Germline lookup yields CDR1 SGHRS and CDR2 YFSETQ. The sample belongs to a study of CDR3 diversity in severe acne. The material sequenced was blood. The receptor comes from a male donor in good health, serving as a control. J is TRBJ1-2 and V is TRBV5-1; D unclear. The DNA of the CDR3 is TGCGCCAGCAGCTTGCTAGCGGCATATGGCTACACCTTC. Encoded protein: CASSLLAAYGYTF.